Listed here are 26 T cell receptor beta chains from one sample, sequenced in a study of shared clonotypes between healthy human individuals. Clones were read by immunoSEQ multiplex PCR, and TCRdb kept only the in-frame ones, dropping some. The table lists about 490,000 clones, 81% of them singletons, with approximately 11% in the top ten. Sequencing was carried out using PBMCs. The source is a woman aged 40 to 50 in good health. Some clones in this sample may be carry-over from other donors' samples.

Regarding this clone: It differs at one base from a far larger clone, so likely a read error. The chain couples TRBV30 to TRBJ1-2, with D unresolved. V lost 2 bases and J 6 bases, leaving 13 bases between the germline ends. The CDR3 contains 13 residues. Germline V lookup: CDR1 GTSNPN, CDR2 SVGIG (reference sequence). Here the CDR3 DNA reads TGTGCCTGGAGTCCCAGGAGAACGGATGGCTACACCTTC. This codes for CAWSPRRTDGYTF.

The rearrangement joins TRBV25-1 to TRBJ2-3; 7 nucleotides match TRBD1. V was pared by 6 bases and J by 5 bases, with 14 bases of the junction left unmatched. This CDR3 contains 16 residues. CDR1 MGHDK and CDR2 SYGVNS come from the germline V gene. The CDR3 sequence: CASRPGQPRPGDTQYF. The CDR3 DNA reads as TGTGCCAGCAGACCGGGACAGCCTAGGCCCGGAGATACGCAGTATTTT.

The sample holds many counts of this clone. Here the CDR3 reads CASSYRTGGNTIYF. The CDR3 DNA is TGTGCCAGCAGTTACCGGACAGGGGGAAACACCATATATTTT. The chain carries TRBV6-5 and TRBJ1-3; 8 nucleotides line up with TRBD1. The CDR3 length is 14 residues. The J segment lost 4 bases and the V segment lost 2 bases, leaving 1 base of the junction unmatched. The germline V gene encodes CDR1 MNHEY and CDR2 SVGAGI.

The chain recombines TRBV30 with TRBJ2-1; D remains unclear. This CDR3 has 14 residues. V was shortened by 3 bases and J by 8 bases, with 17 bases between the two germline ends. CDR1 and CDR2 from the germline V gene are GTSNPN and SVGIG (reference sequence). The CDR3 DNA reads TGTGCCTGGAGCGAGATGGGCGCATCGGATGAGCAGTTCTTC. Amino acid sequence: CAWSEMGASDEQFF.

DNA for the CDR3: TGTGCCAGCAGCTTTAGTAGCGGGAGGGCCAGGGAGACCCAGTACTTC. It encodes CASSFSSGRARETQYF. The rearrangement joins TRBV7-9 to TRBJ2-5; 11 positions match TRBD2. This CDR3 region has 16 residues. The ends lost 3 bases at V and 5 bases at J; junction bases unmatched: 8. Germline V gene sequence: CDR1 SEHNR, CDR2 FQNEAQ (reference sequence).

CDR3 coding DNA: TGCAGCGTCGCGAGACCGAACACTGAAGCTTTCTTT. This translates into CSVARPNTEAFF. The chain is built from TRBV29-1 and TRBJ1-1; D not resolved. Trimming took 6 bases from V and 1 from J, leaving 9 bases between them. The CDR3 extends over 12 amino acids. Per germline, CDR1 SQVTM and CDR2 ANQGSEA.

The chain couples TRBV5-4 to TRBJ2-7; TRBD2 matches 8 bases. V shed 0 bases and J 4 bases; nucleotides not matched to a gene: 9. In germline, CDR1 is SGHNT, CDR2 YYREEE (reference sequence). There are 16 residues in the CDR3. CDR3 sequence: CASSLGSGGPIYEQYF. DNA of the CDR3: TGTGCCAGCAGCTTGGGATCGGGAGGGCCAATTTACGAGCAGTACTTC.

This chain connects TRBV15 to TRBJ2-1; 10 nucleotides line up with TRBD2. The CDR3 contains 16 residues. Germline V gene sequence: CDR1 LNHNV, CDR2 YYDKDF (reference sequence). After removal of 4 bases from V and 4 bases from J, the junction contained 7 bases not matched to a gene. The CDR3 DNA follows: TGTGCCACCAGCACCATTAGCGGGAGGCCTTACAATGAGCAGTTCTTC. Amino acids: CATSTISGRPYNEQFF.

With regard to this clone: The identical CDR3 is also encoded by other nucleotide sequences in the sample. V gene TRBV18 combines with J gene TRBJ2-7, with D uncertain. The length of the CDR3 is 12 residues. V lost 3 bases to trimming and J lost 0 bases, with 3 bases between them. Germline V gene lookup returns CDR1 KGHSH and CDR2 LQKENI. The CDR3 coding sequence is TGTGCCAGCTCACCCTCCTCCTACGAGCAGTACTTC. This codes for CASSPSSYEQYF.

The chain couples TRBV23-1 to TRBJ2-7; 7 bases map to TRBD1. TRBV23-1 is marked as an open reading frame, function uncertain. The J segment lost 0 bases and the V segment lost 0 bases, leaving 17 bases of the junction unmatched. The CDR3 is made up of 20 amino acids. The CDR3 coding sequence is TGCGCCAGCAGTCAATCAAAATGGGTCTTAGTGGGACAGAGCTCCTACGAGCAGTACTTC. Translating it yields CASSQSKWVLVGQSSYEQYF.

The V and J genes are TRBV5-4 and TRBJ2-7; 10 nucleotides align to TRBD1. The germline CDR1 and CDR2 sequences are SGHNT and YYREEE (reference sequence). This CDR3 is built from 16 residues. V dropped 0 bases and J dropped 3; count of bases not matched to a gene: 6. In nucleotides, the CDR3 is TGTGCCAGCAGCTTGGGTGCAGGGACAGGGGACTACGAGCAGTACTTC. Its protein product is CASSLGAGTGDYEQYF.

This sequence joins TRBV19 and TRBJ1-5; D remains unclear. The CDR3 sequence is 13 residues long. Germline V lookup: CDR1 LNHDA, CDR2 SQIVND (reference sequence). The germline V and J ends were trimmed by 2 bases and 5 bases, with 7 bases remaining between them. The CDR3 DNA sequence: TGTGCCAGTAGTATACGGGTAGATCAGCCCCAGCATTTT. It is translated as CASSIRVDQPQHF.

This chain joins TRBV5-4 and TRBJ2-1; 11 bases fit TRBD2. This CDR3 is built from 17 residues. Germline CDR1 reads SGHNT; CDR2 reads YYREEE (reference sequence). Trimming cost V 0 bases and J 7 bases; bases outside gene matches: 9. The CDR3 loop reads CASSLVYSSGRANEQFF. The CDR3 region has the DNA TGTGCCAGCAGCTTGGTTTATAGTAGCGGGAGGGCTAATGAGCAGTTCTTC.

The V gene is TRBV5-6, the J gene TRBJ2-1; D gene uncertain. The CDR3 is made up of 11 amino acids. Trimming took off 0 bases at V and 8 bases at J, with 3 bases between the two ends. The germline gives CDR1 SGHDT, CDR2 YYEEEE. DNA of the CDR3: TGTGCCAGCAGCTTGGAGGATGAGCAGTTCTTC. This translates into CASSLEDEQFF. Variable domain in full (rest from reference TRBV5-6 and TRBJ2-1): DAGVTQSPTHLIKTRGQQVTLRCSPKSGHDTVSWYQQALGQGPQFIFQYYEEEERQRGNFPDRFSGHQFPNYSSELNVNALLLGDSALYLCASSLEDEQFFGPGTRLTVL.

The CDR3 loop is CASSMDRDYEQYF. DNA for the CDR3: TGTGCCAGCAGTATGGACAGGGACTACGAGCAGTACTTC. The chain links TRBV6-1 to TRBJ2-7, with TRBD1 matching 8 bases. The J segment lost 3 bases and the V segment lost 5 bases, leaving 3 bases of the junction unmatched. CDR1 MNHNS and CDR2 SASEGT come from the germline V gene. The CDR3 is 13 residues long.

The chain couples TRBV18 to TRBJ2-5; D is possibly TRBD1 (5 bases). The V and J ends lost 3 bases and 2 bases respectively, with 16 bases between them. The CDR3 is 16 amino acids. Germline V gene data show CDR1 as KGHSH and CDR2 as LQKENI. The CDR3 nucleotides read TGTGCCAGCTCACCTGACTTTGATGACAGTCAAGAGACCCAGTACTTC. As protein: CASSPDFDDSQETQYF.

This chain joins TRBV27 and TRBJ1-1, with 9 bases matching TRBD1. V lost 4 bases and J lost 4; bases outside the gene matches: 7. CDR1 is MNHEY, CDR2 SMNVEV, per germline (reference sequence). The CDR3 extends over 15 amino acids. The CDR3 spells CASSWTGVGGTEAFF. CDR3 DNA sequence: TGTGCCAGCAGTTGGACAGGGGTAGGCGGCACTGAAGCTTTCTTT.

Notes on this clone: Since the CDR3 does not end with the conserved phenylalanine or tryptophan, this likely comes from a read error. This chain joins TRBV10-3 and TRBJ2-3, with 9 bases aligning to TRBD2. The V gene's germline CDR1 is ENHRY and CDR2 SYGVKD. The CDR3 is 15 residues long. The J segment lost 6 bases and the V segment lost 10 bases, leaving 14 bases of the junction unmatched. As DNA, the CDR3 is TGTGCCACCGTTGGACTAGCGCCATCTATGGATACGCAGTATTCT. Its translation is CATVGLAPSMDTQYS.

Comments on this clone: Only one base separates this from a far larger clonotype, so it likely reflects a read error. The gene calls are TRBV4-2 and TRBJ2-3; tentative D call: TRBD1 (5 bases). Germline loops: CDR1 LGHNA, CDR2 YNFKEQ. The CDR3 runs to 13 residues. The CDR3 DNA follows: TGTGCCAGCAGCCTAAGATCCACAGGTACGCAGTATTTT. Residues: CASSLRSTGTQYF.

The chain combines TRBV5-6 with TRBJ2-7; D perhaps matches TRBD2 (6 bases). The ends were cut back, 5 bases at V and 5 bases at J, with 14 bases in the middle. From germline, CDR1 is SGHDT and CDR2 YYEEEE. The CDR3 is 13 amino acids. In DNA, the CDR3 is TGTGCCAGCAGTTTCGGGACTCGCAACGAGCAGTACTTC. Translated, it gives CASSFGTRNEQYF. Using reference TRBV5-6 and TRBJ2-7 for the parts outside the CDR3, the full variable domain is DAGVTQSPTHLIKTRGQQVTLRCSPKSGHDTVSWYQQALGQGPQFIFQYYEEEERQRGNFPDRFSGHQFPNYSSELNVNALLLGDSALYLCASSFGTRNEQYFGPGTRLTVT.

Here the CDR3 reads CASSFTGQDTQYF. CDR3 coding DNA: TGTGCCAGCAGCTTCACTGGTCAGGATACGCAGTATTTT. The rearrangement joins TRBV11-2 to TRBJ2-3; no definite D call. V lost 3 bases, J lost 6 bases, and 10 bases lay in between. The V gene's germline CDR1 is SGHAT and CDR2 FQNNGV. The CDR3 spans 13 residues.

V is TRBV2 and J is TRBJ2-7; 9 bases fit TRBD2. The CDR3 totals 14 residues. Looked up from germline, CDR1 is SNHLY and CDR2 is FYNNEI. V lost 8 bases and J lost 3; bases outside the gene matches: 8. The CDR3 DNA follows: TGTGCCAGCCAAAGGCCTAGCGGGGACTACGAGCAGTACTTC. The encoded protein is CASQRPSGDYEQYF.

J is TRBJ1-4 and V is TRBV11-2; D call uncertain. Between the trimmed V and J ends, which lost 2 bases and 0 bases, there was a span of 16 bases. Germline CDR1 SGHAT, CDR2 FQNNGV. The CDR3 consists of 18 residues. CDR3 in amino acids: CASSLFPPSTATNEKLFF. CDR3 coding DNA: TGTGCCAGCAGCTTATTTCCCCCATCGACTGCAACTAATGAAAAACTGTTTTTT.

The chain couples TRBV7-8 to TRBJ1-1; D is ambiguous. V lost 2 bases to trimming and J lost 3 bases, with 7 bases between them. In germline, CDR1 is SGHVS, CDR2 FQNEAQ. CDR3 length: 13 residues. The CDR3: CASSLQLDTEAFF. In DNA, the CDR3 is TGTGCCAGCAGCTTACAATTGGACACTGAAGCTTTCTTT.

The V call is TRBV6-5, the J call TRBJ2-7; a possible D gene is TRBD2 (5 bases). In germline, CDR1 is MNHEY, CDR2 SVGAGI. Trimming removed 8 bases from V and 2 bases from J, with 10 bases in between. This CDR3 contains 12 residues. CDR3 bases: TGTGCCAGCCAAAGGGAGCCCTACGAGCAGTACTTC. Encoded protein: CASQREPYEQYF.

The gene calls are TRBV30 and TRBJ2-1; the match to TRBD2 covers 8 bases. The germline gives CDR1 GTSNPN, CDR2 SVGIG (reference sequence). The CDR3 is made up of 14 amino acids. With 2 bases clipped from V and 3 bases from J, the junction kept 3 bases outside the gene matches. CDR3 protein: CAWSLTSDYNEQFF. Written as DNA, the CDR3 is TGTGCCTGGAGTTTGACTAGCGACTACAATGAGCAGTTCTTC.